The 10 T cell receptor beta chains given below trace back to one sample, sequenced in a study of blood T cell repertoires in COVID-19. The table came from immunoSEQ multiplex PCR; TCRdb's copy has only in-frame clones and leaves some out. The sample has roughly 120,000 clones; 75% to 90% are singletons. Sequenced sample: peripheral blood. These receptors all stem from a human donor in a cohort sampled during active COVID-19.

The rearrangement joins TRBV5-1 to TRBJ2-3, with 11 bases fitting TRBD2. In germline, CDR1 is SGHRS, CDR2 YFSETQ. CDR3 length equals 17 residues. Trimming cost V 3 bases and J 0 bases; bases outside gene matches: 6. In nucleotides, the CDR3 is TGCGCCAGCAGCTATAGCGGGGGGGATTCTAGCACAGATACGCAGTATTTT. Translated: CASSYSGGDSSTDTQYF.

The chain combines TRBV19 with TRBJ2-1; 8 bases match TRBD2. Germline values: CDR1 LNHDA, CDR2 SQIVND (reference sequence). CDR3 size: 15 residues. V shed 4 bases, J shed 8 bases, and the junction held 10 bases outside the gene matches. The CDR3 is CASSRAPAGVDEQFF. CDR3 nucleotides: TGTGCCAGTAGTAGAGCCCCAGCGGGAGTGGATGAGCAGTTCTTC.

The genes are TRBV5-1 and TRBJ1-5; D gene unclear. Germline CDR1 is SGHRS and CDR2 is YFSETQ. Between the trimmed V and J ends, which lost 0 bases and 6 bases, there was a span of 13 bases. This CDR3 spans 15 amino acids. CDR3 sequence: CASSLDGDSGQPQHF. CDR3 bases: TGCGCCAGCAGCTTGGACGGGGATTCGGGTCAGCCCCAGCATTTT.

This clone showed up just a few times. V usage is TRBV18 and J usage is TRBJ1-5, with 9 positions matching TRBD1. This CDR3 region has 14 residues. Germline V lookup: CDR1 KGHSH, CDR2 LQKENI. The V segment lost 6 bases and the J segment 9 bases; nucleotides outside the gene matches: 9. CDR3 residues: CASSATGGGRPQHF. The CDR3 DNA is TGTGCCAGCTCTGCTACAGGGGGCGGGCGGCCCCAGCATTTT.

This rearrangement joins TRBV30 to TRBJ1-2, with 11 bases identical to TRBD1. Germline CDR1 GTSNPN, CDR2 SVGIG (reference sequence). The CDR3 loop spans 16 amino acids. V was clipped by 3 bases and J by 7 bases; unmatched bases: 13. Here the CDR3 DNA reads TGTGCCTGGAGGGACAGGGGGCCTTCCCAGGGGGCTGGCTACACCTTC. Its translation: CAWRDRGPSQGAGYTF.

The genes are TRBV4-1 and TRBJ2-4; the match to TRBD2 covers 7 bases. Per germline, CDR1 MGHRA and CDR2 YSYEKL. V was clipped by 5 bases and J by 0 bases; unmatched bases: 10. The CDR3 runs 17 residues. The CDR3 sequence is CASSADSSGQAKNIQYF. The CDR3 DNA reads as TGCGCCAGCAGCGCAGATTCTAGCGGCCAAGCCAAAAACATTCAGTACTTC.

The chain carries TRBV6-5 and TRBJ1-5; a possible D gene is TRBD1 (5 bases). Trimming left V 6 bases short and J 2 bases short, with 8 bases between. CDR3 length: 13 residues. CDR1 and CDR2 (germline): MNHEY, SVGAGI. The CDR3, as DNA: TGTGCCAGCAGCAGGGAAGGCAATCAGCCCCAGCATTTT. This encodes CASSREGNQPQHF.

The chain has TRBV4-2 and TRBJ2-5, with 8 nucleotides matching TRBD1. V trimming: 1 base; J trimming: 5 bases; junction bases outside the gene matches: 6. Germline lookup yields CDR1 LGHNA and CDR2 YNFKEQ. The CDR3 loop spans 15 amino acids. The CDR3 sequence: CASSQADRDPETQYF. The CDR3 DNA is TGTGCCAGCAGCCAAGCGGACAGGGACCCCGAGACCCAGTACTTC.

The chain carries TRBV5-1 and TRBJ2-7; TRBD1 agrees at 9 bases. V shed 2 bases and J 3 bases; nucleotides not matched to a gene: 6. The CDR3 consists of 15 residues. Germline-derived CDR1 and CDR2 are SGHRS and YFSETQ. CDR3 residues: CASSLRTGAHYEQYF. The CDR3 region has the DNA TGCGCCAGCAGCTTAAGGACAGGGGCCCACTACGAGCAGTACTTC.

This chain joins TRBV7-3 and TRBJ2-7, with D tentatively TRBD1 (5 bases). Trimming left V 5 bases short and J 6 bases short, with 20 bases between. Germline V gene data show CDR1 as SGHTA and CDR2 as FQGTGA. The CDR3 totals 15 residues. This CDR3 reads CASSKGIGRAAEQYF. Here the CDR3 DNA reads TGTGCCAGCAGCAAAGGGATTGGCAGGGCCGCCGAGCAGTACTTC.